These 32 T cell receptor beta chains came from one sample sequenced in a study of blood T cell repertoires in COVID-19 (dated by TCRdb to the early 2020s). The library was generated by the immunoSEQ multiplex PCR assay. Imported from immuneACCESS, the table was reduced by TCRdb to in-frame sequences with V and J called. These copies leave out some clones; in studies compared against another copy, an unresolved V gene accounts for under half, and the cause of the remainder is not known. Here the sample has about 270,000 clones; around 86% occur a single time. Around 2.9% of the sample rests with the top ten. The sample consisted of peripheral blood. These receptor sequences come from an older woman with active or convalescent COVID-19.

In its sample, this clone was seen a few times. The chain joins TRBV11-1 to TRBJ2-5; 12 bases align to TRBD2. V trimming: 1 base; J trimming: 2 bases; junction bases outside the gene matches: 2. This CDR3 region has 16 residues. CDR1 and CDR2 (germline): SGHAT, FQDESV (reference sequence). CDR3: CASSLGLAGAQETQYF. Written as DNA, the CDR3 is TGTGCCAGCAGCTTAGGACTAGCGGGGGCACAAGAGACCCAGTACTTC.

This chain uses TRBV12-3 or TRBV12-4 with TRBJ1-1; no reliable D call. This CDR3 spans 13 amino acids. With 2 bases removed from V and 7 bases from J, the gap between germline ends came to 11 bases. CDR3 amino acids: CASSLSTRYEAFF. The CDR3 region has the DNA TGTGCCAGCAGTTTATCCACCCGGTATGAAGCTTTCTTT.

V and J are TRBV19 and TRBJ2-3; TRBD1 aligns across 7 bases. The CDR3 is made up of 17 amino acids. Germline V gives CDR1 LNHDA, CDR2 SQIVND (reference sequence). With V trimmed by 4 bases and J by 1 base, 11 bases remained unmatched. Written as DNA, the CDR3 is TGTGCCAGTAGTACGCGATCCGGGACAGCGGGCACAGATACGCAGTATTTT. It codes for CASSTRSGTAGTDTQYF.

This chain connects TRBV3-1 (or the pseudogene TRBV3-2) to TRBJ2-3; 13 positions agree with TRBD2. This CDR3 has 16 residues. After removal of 3 bases from V and 2 bases from J, the junction contained 2 bases not matched to a gene. Germline V gives CDR1 LGHDT, CDR2 YNNKEL (reference sequence). For the CDR3, the DNA is TGTGCCAGCAGCCAGGGACTAGCGGGGTCCACAGATACGCAGTATTTT. As protein: CASSQGLAGSTDTQYF.

This clone showed up many times. The chain employs TRBV6-2 or TRBV6-3 and TRBJ1-2; D is unclear. The V end lost 6 bases, the J end lost 4 bases, and 18 bases lay between the germline ends. Germline-derived CDR1 and CDR2 are MNHEY and SVGEGT. This CDR3 spans 15 amino acids. CDR3 region: CASSQWEVSSYGYTF. The CDR3, as DNA: TGTGCCAGCAGCCAATGGGAGGTATCGAGCTATGGCTACACCTTC.

This sequence joins TRBV19 and TRBJ2-1; D may be TRBD1 (5 bases). Germline V gene data show CDR1 as LNHDA and CDR2 as SQIVND (reference sequence). The V and J ends lost 9 bases and 4 bases respectively, with 28 bases between them. The CDR3 sequence is 18 residues long. This CDR3 is CASTSLKIDSLEYNEQFF. CDR3 nucleotides: TGTGCCAGCACCAGCCTTAAAATCGACAGCTTAGAGTACAATGAGCAGTTCTTC.

The genes are TRBV6-4 and TRBJ1-6; D possibly corresponds to TRBD1 (6 bases). From germline, CDR1 is MRHNA and CDR2 SNTAGT. Trimming took off 3 bases at V and 5 bases at J, with 11 bases between the two ends. The CDR3 is made up of 15 amino acids. The CDR3 loop reads CASSERTADNSPLHF. The CDR3 DNA follows: TGTGCCAGCAGTGAAAGGACAGCCGATAATTCACCCCTCCACTTT.

The chain employs TRBV4-1 and TRBJ1-1; 8 bases agree with TRBD1. Germline lookup yields CDR1 MGHRA and CDR2 YSYEKL. V lost 0 bases and J lost 3; bases outside the gene matches: 21. The CDR3 spans 21 residues. The CDR3 loop is CASSQDMAGGRGHTGYTEAFF. The CDR3 bases are TGCGCCAGCAGCCAAGATATGGCCGGTGGCAGGGGGCATACAGGGTACACTGAAGCTTTCTTT.

This clone was detected once. V gene TRBV25-1 combines with J gene TRBJ1-2; tentative D call: TRBD1 (6 bases). CDR1 and CDR2 (germline): MGHDK, SYGVNS. CDR3 length: 14 residues. The germline V and J ends were trimmed by 6 bases and 5 bases, with 16 bases remaining between them. CDR3 nucleotide sequence: TGTGCCAGCAGCTACACAGGGTACCCTTATGGCTACACCTTC. Encoded protein: CASSYTGYPYGYTF.

This clone was observed many times. This chain uses TRBV28 with TRBJ1-5; D is unclear. Per the germline V gene, CDR1 is MDHEN and CDR2 is SYDVKM. The V and J ends lost 2 bases and 2 bases respectively, with 10 bases between them. This CDR3 is built from 15 residues. The CDR3 protein is CASSLRGFGNQPQHF. CDR3 bases: TGTGCCAGCAGTTTACGGGGTTTCGGCAATCAGCCCCAGCATTTT. Using reference TRBV28 and TRBJ1-5 for the parts outside the CDR3, the full variable domain is DVKVTQSSRYLVKRTGEKVFLECVQDMDHENMFWYRQDPGLGLRLIYFSYDVKMKEKGDIPEGYSVSREKKERFSLILESASTNQTSMYLCASSLRGFGNQPQHFGDGTRLSIL.

This chain uses TRBV3-1 (or the pseudogene TRBV3-2) with TRBJ2-5; 10 positions agree with TRBD2. CDR1 is LGHDT and CDR2 is YNNKEL in the germline V gene (reference sequence). Trimming took 4 bases from V and 5 from J; bases not matched to a gene: 7. This CDR3 comprises 15 residues. Here the CDR3 reads CASSPKRGGRETQYF. The DNA of the CDR3 is TGTGCCAGCAGCCCCAAGCGGGGGGGCCGGGAGACCCAGTACTTC.

The gene calls are TRBV21-1 and TRBJ2-6; the table's D call TRBD2 went unverified against the DNA. TRBV21-1 is tagged as a pseudogene. The CDR3 is 14 amino acids. DNA for the CDR3: TGTGCCAGCTATAGCGGCTCTGGGGCCAACGTCCTGACTTTC. Amino acids: CASYSGSGANVLTF.

This chain joins TRBV2 and TRBJ2-7; possibly TRBD1 for D (7 bases). Germline-derived CDR1 and CDR2 are SNHLY and FYNNEI. V lost 4 bases and J lost 3, with 10 bases in between. CDR3 length equals 13 residues. The CDR3 is CASSVQGGYEQYF. The CDR3 DNA is TGTGCCAGCAGTGTGCAGGGGGGCTACGAGCAGTACTTC.

The gene calls are TRBV2 and TRBJ1-2; D remains unclear. Germline V CDR1 and CDR2: SNHLY, FYNNEI. Trimming took off 8 bases at V and 0 bases at J, with 13 bases between the two ends. The CDR3 totals 14 residues. The CDR3 DNA follows: TGTGCCAGCGAGGGAGGGATCGCTAACTATGGCTACACCTTC. Translated, it gives CASEGGIANYGYTF.

The chain employs TRBV10-3 and TRBJ2-3, with 7 bases that match TRBD2. V trimming: 5 bases; J trimming: 1 base; junction bases outside the gene matches: 9. In germline, CDR1 is ENHRY, CDR2 SYGVKD. The CDR3 length is 16 residues. The CDR3: CAISPRASGGTDTQYF. The CDR3 coding sequence is TGTGCCATCAGTCCCCGGGCCAGCGGGGGCACAGATACGCAGTATTTT.

The chain recombines TRBV10-3 with TRBJ2-3; 9 bases line up with TRBD1. The CDR3 has 15 amino acids. The ends lost 6 bases at V and 0 bases at J; junction bases unmatched: 4. Germline CDR1 ENHRY, CDR2 SYGVKD. The CDR3 DNA sequence: TGTGCCATCAGGGAGGACAGGGGAAGCACAGATACGCAGTATTTT. This codes for CAIREDRGSTDTQYF.

The chain has TRBV7-9 and TRBJ2-7; no firm D call. The ends were cut back, 5 bases at V and 0 bases at J, with 26 bases in the middle. Per the germline V gene, CDR1 is SEHNR and CDR2 is FQNEAQ (reference sequence). The CDR3 covers 19 residues. CDR3 DNA sequence: TGTGCCAGCAGCCCTGGAGTGGTCAGCTCAACCTTGAGCTCCTACGAGCAGTACTTC. Protein product: CASSPGVVSSTLSSYEQYF.

The gene calls are TRBV6-5 and TRBJ1-2; D possibly corresponds to TRBD1 (5 bases). The germline gives CDR1 MNHEY, CDR2 SVGAGI. This CDR3 spans 15 amino acids. V lost 6 bases to trimming and J lost 7 bases, with 21 bases between them. CDR3 coding DNA: TGTGCCAGCAGCATCACAGGTGGTTCCTCCCTTGGCTACACCTTC. Translating it yields CASSITGGSSLGYTF.

This chain connects TRBV12-5 to TRBJ2-6; D is undetermined. The CDR3 consists of 15 residues. CDR1 and CDR2 (germline): LGHNT, FRNRAP. Trimming removed 2 bases at V and 0 bases at J, with 5 bases between. The CDR3 here is CASGLISSGANVLTF. The CDR3 DNA follows: TGTGCTAGTGGTTTGATTAGCTCTGGGGCCAACGTCCTGACTTTC.

The CDR3 sequence is CAISDQGAASSSYNEQFF. CDR3 coding DNA: TGTGCCATCAGTGATCAGGGGGCCGCGTCGAGCTCCTACAATGAGCAGTTCTTC. J is TRBJ2-1 and V is TRBV10-3; 8 bases are a match to TRBD1. The CDR3 has 18 amino acids. CDR1 is ENHRY, CDR2 SYGVKD, per germline. V was pared by 3 bases and J by 0 bases, with 10 bases of the junction left unmatched.

The V and J genes are TRBV19 and TRBJ1-1; unclear D gene. Trimming took off 1 base at V and 1 base at J, with 10 bases between the two ends. The CDR3 sequence is 15 residues long. The germline V gene encodes CDR1 LNHDA and CDR2 SQIVND (reference sequence). The CDR3 here is CASSIASGSNTEAFF. CDR3 in DNA: TGTGCCAGTAGTATAGCCTCCGGGTCGAACACTGAAGCTTTCTTT.

The V gene is TRBV10-3, the J gene TRBJ1-2, with TRBD1 matching 8 bases. V dropped 7 bases and J dropped 4; count of bases not matched to a gene: 17. The CDR3 spans 17 residues. Germline V gene lookup returns CDR1 ENHRY and CDR2 SYGVKD. The CDR3 here is CAIIPGQGPVGSYGYTF. The CDR3 DNA sequence: TGTGCCATCATACCCGGACAGGGCCCAGTTGGATCCTATGGCTACACCTTC.

V gene TRBV27 combines with J gene TRBJ1-4, with a weak D call TRBD1 (6 bases). This CDR3 comprises 13 residues. Trimming took 8 bases from V and 4 from J, leaving 11 bases between them. Germline lookup yields CDR1 MNHEY and CDR2 SMNVEV (reference sequence). CDR3 loop: CASSGQINEKLFF. CDR3 DNA sequence: TGTGCCAGCTCCGGACAGATTAATGAAAAACTGTTTTTT.

This chain links TRBV19 with TRBJ2-7; 7 nucleotides align to TRBD2. V lost 3 bases and J lost 4; bases outside the gene matches: 12. The CDR3 consists of 16 residues. The germline V gene encodes CDR1 LNHDA and CDR2 SQIVND (reference sequence). The chain's CDR3 is CASSIGRGDYPYEQYF. The CDR3 nucleotides read TGTGCCAGTAGTATCGGACGAGGGGACTACCCTTACGAGCAGTACTTC.

The gene calls are TRBV11-1 and TRBJ2-5, with D possibly TRBD2 on 6 matching bases. V was pared by 2 bases and J by 5 bases, with 12 bases between. CDR1 and CDR2 (germline): SGHAT, FQDESV (reference sequence). The CDR3 has 14 residues. The CDR3 nucleotides are TGTGCCAGCAGCTTACTCGGGGGTCGGGAGACCCAGTACTTC. This encodes CASSLLGGRETQYF. The whole variable domain, filled in from reference TRBV11-1 and TRBJ2-5, reads EAEVAQSPRYKITEKSQAVAFWCDPISGHATLYWYRQILGQGPELLVQFQDESVVDDSQLPKDRFSAERLKGVDSTLKIQPAELGDSAMYLCASSLLGGRETQYFGPGTRLLVL.

About this clone: The junction departs from the called germline gene at one end, perhaps through a read error. This sequence joins TRBV14 and TRBJ1-4; D unclear. Per germline, CDR1 SGHDN and CDR2 FVKESK. The CDR3 consists of 8 residues. The CDR3 sequence: CASSLVCF. The CDR3 nucleotides are TGTGCCAGCAGCCTAGTCTGTTTT. Complete variable domain (other parts from reference TRBV14 and TRBJ1-4): EAGVTQFPSHSVIEKGQTVTLRCDPISGHDNLYWYRRVMGKEIKFLLHFVKESKQDESGMPNNRFLAERTGGTYSTLKVQPAELEDSGVYFCASSLVCFGSGTQLSVL.

The chain couples TRBV7-2 to TRBJ2-7, with TRBD2 identical over 9 bases. Germline V gene sequence: CDR1 SGHTA, CDR2 FQGNSA. The CDR3 contains 16 residues. V was clipped by 3 bases and J by 0 bases; unmatched bases: 6. The CDR3 DNA reads TGTGCCAGCAGCTTTAGCGGGGGCCAAAGCTCCTACGAGCAGTACTTC. This translates into CASSFSGGQSSYEQYF.

The rearrangement uses TRBV10-3 and TRBJ1-3; possible D gene TRBD1, 6 bases. The CDR3 spans 14 residues. The V gene's germline CDR1 is ENHRY and CDR2 SYGVKD. V lost 3 bases and J lost 4, with 10 bases in between. CDR3 in amino acids: CAISEGRGGNTIYF. The CDR3 region has the DNA TGTGCCATCAGTGAAGGCAGGGGAGGAAACACCATATATTTT.

DNA of the CDR3: TGTGCCAGCTCATCGACCTCGGGACAGGGCTATGGCTACACCTTC. Its protein is CASSSTSGQGYGYTF. The chain combines TRBV18 with TRBJ1-2, with TRBD1 matching over 9 bases. V lost 5 bases to trimming and J lost 4 bases; unmatched junction nucleotides: 8. Germline V gene data show CDR1 as KGHSH and CDR2 as LQKENI. The CDR3 is made up of 15 amino acids.

V gene TRBV7-2 combines with J gene TRBJ1-1, with D tentatively TRBD1 (6 bases). The CDR3 length is 15 residues. In germline, CDR1 is SGHTA, CDR2 FQGNSA. Trimming took 4 bases from V and 1 from J, leaving 13 bases between them. CDR3 in amino acids: CASSSSGQSNTEAFF. CDR3 sequence (DNA): TGTGCCAGCAGCTCATCAGGACAGTCGAACACTGAAGCTTTCTTT.

The chain's CDR3 is CAWREGAASSYNSPLHF. As DNA, the CDR3 is TGTGCCTGGAGGGAGGGGGCGGCGAGCTCCTATAATTCACCCCTCCACTTT. The gene calls are TRBV30 and TRBJ1-6, with TRBD1 matching over 7 bases. Per the germline V gene, CDR1 is GTSNPN and CDR2 is SVGIG (reference sequence). V was clipped by 3 bases and J by 0 bases; unmatched bases: 8. The CDR3 consists of 17 residues.

The genes are TRBV5-1 and TRBJ2-1, with 8 bases aligning to TRBD2. The V segment lost 0 bases and the J segment 9 bases; nucleotides outside the gene matches: 11. There are 16 residues in the CDR3. The germline CDR1 and CDR2 sequences are SGHRS and YFSETQ. This CDR3 is CASSLASRGGLGEQFF. CDR3 DNA: TGCGCCAGCAGCTTGGCGTCCCGGGGGGGGTTAGGTGAGCAGTTCTTC.